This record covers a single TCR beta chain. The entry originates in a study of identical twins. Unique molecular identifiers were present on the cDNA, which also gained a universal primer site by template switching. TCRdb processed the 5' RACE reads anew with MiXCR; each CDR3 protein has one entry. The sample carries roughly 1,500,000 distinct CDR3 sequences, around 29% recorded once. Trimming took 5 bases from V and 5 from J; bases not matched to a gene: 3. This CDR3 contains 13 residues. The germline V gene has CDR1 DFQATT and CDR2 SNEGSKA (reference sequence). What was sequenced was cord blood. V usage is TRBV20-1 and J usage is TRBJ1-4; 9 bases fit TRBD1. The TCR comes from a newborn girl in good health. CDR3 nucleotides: TGCAGTGCTGCCGGGACAGGGAATGAAAAACTGTTTTTT. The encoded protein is CSAAGTGNEKLFF.